One and the same sample provided the 12 T cell receptor beta chains below, sequenced in a study of shared clonotypes between healthy human individuals. The method was immunoSEQ multiplex PCR; TCRdb's version includes in-frame clones alone and lacks a portion of them. The table includes approximately 2,000,000 clones, approximately 90% detected once. The sequenced sample was naive CD4+ T cells from PBMCs. Subset noted: CD45RA+ positively selected. The origin of the receptors is a man younger than 30 in good health. Some clones in this sample may be carry-over from other donors' samples.

The chain uses TRBV9 and TRBJ1-1; the D is unclear. CDR3 length: 13 amino acids. Deletions cut 1 base from V and 4 bases from J, with 8 bases between. Germline assignment: CDR1 SGDLS and CDR2 YYNGEE. The CDR3 spells CASSVFVATEAFF. The CDR3 DNA reads as TGTGCCAGCAGCGTATTTGTGGCCACTGAAGCTTTCTTT.

This chain uses TRBV5-1 with TRBJ2-5; 12 bases fit TRBD1. The V gene end was trimmed by 3 bases and the J gene end by 10 bases; junction bases not matched to a gene: 7. The CDR3 extends over 14 amino acids. Germline V gene data show CDR1 as SGHRS and CDR2 as YFSETQ. CDR3 protein: CASSSGTGGAIQYF. CDR3 DNA: TGCGCCAGCAGCTCGGGGACAGGGGGCGCGATCCAGTACTTC.

This sequence joins TRBV6-5 and TRBJ1-1, with 7 positions matching TRBD1. The germline gives CDR1 MNHEY, CDR2 SVGAGI. The CDR3 runs 14 residues. V lost 6 bases, J lost 2 bases, and 6 bases stayed unmatched. CDR3 coding DNA: TGTGCCAGCAGGCCGACAGGGAGTAACACTGAAGCTTTCTTT. This translates into CASRPTGSNTEAFF.

The chain uses TRBV14 and TRBJ2-7; TRBD2 is a possible D gene (6 bases). The CDR3 is 15 amino acids. Trimming took 1 base from V and 2 from J, leaving 12 bases between them. Germline V lookup: CDR1 SGHDN, CDR2 FVKESK. CDR3 loop: CASSQGRGRTYEQYF. The CDR3 coding sequence is TGTGCCAGCAGCCAAGGTCGGGGGAGGACCTACGAGCAGTACTTC.

The V and J genes are TRBV4-3 and TRBJ1-1; 9 nucleotides align to TRBD1. CDR3 length: 15 residues. V lost 4 bases, J lost 6 bases, and 9 bases stayed unmatched. The germline CDR1 and CDR2 sequences are LGHNA and YSLEER. As DNA, the CDR3 is TGCGCCAGCAGCCGGGCCTGGGGACAGGGCGCTGAAGCTTTCTTT. Residues: CASSRAWGQGAEAFF.

The J gene is TRBJ1-1, the V gene TRBV21-1. TRBV21-1 is designated a pseudogene. The CDR3 runs to 11 residues. The CDR3 region is CASSNGSEAFF. DNA of the CDR3: TGTGCCAGCAGCAATGGGAGTGAAGCTTTCTTT.

J is TRBJ1-4 and V is TRBV19; D not certain. V was trimmed by 3 bases and J by 6 bases, leaving 11 bases between them. This CDR3 has 14 residues. Germline V gene lookup returns CDR1 LNHDA and CDR2 SQIVND (reference sequence). In DNA form, the CDR3 reads TGTGCCAGTAGTATGGGCCCTATGTATGAAAAACTGTTTTTT. Amino acids: CASSMGPMYEKLFF.

This clone was counted a single time. The chain uses TRBV19 and TRBJ1-5, with D perhaps matching TRBD1 (6 bases). The CDR3 consists of 15 residues. Germline loops: CDR1 LNHDA, CDR2 SQIVND (reference sequence). V was cut by 8 bases and J by 0 bases, with 14 bases left in between. The CDR3 is CASLRTAYSNQPQHF. In DNA form, the CDR3 reads TGTGCCAGTCTTCGGACAGCTTATAGCAATCAGCCCCAGCATTTT. The whole variable domain, remainder taken from reference TRBV19 and TRBJ1-5, is DGGITQSPKYLFRKEGQNVTLSCEQNLNHDAMYWYRQDPGQGLRLIYYSQIVNDFQKGDIAEGYSVSREKKESFPLTVTSAQKNPTAFYLCASLRTAYSNQPQHFGDGTRLSIL.

The chain carries TRBV6-4 and TRBJ1-3, with D perhaps matching TRBD1 (5 bases). This CDR3 is 18 amino acids long. V was pared by 2 bases and J by 0 bases, with 17 bases between. Germline CDR1 MRHNA, CDR2 SNTAGT. The chain's CDR3 is CASSDQSTASLSGNTIYF. The CDR3 DNA reads TGTGCCAGCAGTGACCAATCGACAGCTAGCCTCTCTGGAAACACCATATATTTT.

This clone was recorded only once. J is TRBJ1-4 and V is TRBV7-2; weak D call: TRBD1 (5 bases). The CDR3 is 14 amino acids. CDR1 is SGHTA and CDR2 is FQGNSA in the germline V gene. V lost 5 bases and J lost 7, with 14 bases in between. This CDR3 is CASSVGYGGEKLFF. The CDR3 DNA is TGTGCCAGCAGCGTCGGCTATGGGGGTGAAAAACTGTTTTTT.

This clone has a single count. The chain has TRBV6-6 and TRBJ2-4; 14 bases are a match to TRBD2. The CDR3 is 16 residues long. CDR1 is MNHNY, CDR2 SVGAGI, per germline (reference sequence). Trimming at V came to 6 bases and at J to 5 bases, leaving 6 bases not matched to a gene. The CDR3 sequence is CASSHRLAGGQNIQYF. The CDR3 region has the DNA TGTGCCAGCAGCCACCGACTAGCGGGAGGGCAAAACATTCAGTACTTC.

The J gene is TRBJ2-7, the V gene TRBV9; TRBD2 agrees at 8 bases. The CDR3 is made up of 16 amino acids. V was clipped by 0 bases and J by 3 bases; unmatched bases: 8. Germline V gene sequence: CDR1 SGDLS, CDR2 YYNGEE. Here the CDR3 DNA reads TGTGCCAGCAGCGTAGGCGGGGGGCTATCACTCTACGAGCAGTACTTC. It encodes CASSVGGGLSLYEQYF.